The clone carrying this TCR beta chain appeared many times. The lymph nodes were axillary draining lymph nodes from breast cancer patients. TCRdb redid the calling of the multiplex PCR reads with MiXCR, one entry per CDR3 protein. The table lists tens of thousands of distinct CDR3 sequences, around 29% of them singletons. The sample is drawn from a study of breast tumors, draining lymph nodes, adjacent tissues. The CDR3 has 13 residues. The V gene lost 0 bases and the J gene lost 0 bases, with 3 bases spanning the gap. Looked up from germline, CDR1 is SGDLS and CDR2 is YYNGEE. Material for sequencing was axillary lymph node tissue. This sequence originates from a female donor with breast cancer. Some clones in this sample may be carry-over from other donors' samples. This sequence joins TRBV9 and TRBJ1-2; D gene ambiguous. The CDR3 bases are TGTGCCAGCAGCGTAGACCCTAACTATGGCTACACCTTC. Encoded protein: CASSVDPNYGYTF.